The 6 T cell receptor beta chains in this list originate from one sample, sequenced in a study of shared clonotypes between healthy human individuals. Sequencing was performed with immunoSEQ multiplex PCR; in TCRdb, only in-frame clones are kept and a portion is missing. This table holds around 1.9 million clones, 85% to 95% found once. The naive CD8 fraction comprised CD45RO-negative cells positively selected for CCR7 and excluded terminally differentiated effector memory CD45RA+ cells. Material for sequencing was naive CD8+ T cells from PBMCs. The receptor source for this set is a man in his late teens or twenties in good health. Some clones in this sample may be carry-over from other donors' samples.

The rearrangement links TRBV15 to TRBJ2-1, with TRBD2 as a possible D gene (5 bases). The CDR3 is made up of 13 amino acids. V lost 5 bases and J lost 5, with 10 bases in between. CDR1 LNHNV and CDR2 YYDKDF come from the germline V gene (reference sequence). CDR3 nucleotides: TGTGCCACCAGCCCCCGGGATGACAATGAGCAGTTCTTC. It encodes CATSPRDDNEQFF.

The CDR3 DNA sequence: TGTGCCAGCAGCCGACGCGTGGATGAGCTGGATGGCTACACCTTC. Translated, it gives CASSRRVDELDGYTF. The chain recombines TRBV7-8 with TRBJ1-2; D not certain. With 5 bases removed from V and 6 bases from J, the gap between germline ends came to 19 bases. The germline gives CDR1 SGHVS, CDR2 FQNEAQ. The CDR3 is made up of 15 amino acids.

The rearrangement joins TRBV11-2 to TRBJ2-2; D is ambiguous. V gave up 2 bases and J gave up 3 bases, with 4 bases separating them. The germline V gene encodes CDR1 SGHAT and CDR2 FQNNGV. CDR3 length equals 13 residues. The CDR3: CASSLYDTGELFF. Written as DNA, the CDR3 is TGTGCCAGCAGCTTATACGACACCGGGGAGCTGTTTTTT.

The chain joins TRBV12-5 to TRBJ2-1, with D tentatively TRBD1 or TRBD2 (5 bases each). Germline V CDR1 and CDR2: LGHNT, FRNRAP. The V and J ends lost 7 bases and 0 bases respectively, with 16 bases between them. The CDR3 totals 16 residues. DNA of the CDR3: TGTGCTAGTGTTGGGACCCGGACGAGCTCCTACAATGAGCAGTTCTTC. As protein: CASVGTRTSSYNEQFF.

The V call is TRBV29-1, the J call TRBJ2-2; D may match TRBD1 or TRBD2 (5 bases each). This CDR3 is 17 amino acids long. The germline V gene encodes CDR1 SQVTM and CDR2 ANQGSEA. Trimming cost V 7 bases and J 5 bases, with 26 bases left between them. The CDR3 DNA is TGCAGCGCCTATGGAAACCCAGGGTTGAGCGGAACCGGGGAGCTGTTTTTT. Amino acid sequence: CSAYGNPGLSGTGELFF.

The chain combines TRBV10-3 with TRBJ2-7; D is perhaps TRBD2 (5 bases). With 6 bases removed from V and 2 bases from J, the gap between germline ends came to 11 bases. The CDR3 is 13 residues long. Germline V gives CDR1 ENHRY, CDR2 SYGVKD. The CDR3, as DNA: TGTGCCATCAGCTCCGGGATCCCCTACGAGCAGTACTTC. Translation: CAISSGIPYEQYF.